This TCR beta chain derives from a study of response to subunit inactivated influenza vaccine. One entry per CDR3 protein results from TCRdb running MiXCR on the RT-PCR reads. The table records 550,000 to 800,000 distinct CDR3 sequences, 15% to 18% of them present only once. This clonotype was picked up a small number of times. Its antigen remains unidentified. Whole-study results and caveats: There was a suggestion from the authors that each seasonal influenza vaccination recruits few new T cells.

The V and J ends lost 2 bases and 7 bases respectively, with 12 bases between them. CDR3 size: 15 residues. The V gene is TRBV12-3 or TRBV12-4, the J gene TRBJ1-6; D might be TRBD1 (6 bases). This specimen consisted of PBMCs from blood, obtained approximately 13 days after vaccination. The TCR was taken from a middle-aged man who received an inactivated influenza vaccine. The chain's CDR3 is CASSLRQGSNSPLHF. Here the CDR3 DNA reads TGTGCCAGCAGTTTAAGGCAGGGGTCAAATTCACCCCTCCACTTT.